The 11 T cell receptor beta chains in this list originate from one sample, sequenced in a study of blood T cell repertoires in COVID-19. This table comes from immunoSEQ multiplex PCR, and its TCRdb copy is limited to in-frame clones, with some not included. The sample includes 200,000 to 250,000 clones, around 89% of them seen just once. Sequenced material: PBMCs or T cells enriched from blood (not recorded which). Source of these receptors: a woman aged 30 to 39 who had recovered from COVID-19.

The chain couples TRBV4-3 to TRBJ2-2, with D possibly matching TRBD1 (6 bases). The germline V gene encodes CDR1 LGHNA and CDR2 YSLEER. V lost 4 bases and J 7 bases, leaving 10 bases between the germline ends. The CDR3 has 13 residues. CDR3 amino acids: CASSRGLGGELFF. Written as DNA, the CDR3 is TGCGCCAGCAGCCGGGGGCTTGGCGGGGAGCTGTTTTTT.

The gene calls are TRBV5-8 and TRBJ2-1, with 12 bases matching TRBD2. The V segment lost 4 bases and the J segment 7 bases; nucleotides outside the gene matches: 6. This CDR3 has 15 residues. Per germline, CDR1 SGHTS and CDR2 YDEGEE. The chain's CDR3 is CASSPGLAGTNEQFF. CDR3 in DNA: TGTGCCAGCAGCCCTGGACTAGCGGGGACGAATGAGCAGTTCTTC.

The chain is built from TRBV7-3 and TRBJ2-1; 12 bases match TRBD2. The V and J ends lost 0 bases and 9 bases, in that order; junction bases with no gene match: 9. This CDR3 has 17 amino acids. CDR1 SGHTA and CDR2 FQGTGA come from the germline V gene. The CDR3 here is CASSLTASGRATGEQFF. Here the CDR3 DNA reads TGTGCCAGCAGCTTAACCGCTAGCGGGAGGGCCACAGGTGAGCAGTTCTTC. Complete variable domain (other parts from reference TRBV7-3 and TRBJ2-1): GAGVSQTPSNKVTEKGKYVELRCDPISGHTALYWYRQSLGQGPEFLIYFQGTGAADDSGLPNDRFFAVRPEGSVSTLKIQRTERGDSAVYLCASSLTASGRATGEQFFGPGTRLTVL.

The CDR3 region is CASSLRSVGSRNEQYF. The CDR3 DNA follows: TGTGCCAGCAGTTTAAGGTCAGTGGGTAGCCGTAACGAGCAGTACTTC. The chain couples TRBV27 to TRBJ2-7; D ambiguous. CDR1 is MNHEY, CDR2 SMNVEV, per germline (reference sequence). This CDR3 is built from 16 residues. V gave up 2 bases and J gave up 5 bases, with 19 bases separating them.

The CDR3 region is CASSPGGPGTGVKNEQFF. As DNA, the CDR3 is TGTGCCAGCTCACCAGGAGGCCCGGGGACAGGGGTAAAGAATGAGCAGTTCTTC. The chain joins TRBV18 to TRBJ2-1; 10 bases agree with TRBD1. With V trimmed by 2 bases and J by 7 bases, 14 bases remained unmatched. The CDR3 loop spans 18 amino acids. Germline V CDR1 and CDR2: KGHSH, LQKENI.

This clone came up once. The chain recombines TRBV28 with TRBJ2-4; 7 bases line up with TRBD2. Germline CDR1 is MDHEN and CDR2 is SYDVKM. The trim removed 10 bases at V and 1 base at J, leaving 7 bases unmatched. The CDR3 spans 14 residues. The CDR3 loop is CATRPGGAKNIQYF. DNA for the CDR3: TGTGCCACGCGCCCCGGGGGGGCCAAAAACATTCAGTACTTC.

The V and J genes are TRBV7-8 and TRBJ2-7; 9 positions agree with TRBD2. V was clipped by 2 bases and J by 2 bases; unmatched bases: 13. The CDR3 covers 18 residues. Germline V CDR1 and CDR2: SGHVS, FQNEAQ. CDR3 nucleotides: TGTGCCAGCAGCTTACGTGATCCTAGCGGGACTTCTCCCTACGAGCAGTACTTC. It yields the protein CASSLRDPSGTSPYEQYF.

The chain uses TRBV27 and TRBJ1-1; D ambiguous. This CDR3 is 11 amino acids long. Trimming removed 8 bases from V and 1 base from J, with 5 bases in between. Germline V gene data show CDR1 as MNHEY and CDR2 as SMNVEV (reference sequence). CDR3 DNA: TGTGCCAGCCCAGGGAACACTGAAGCTTTCTTT. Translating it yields CASPGNTEAFF.

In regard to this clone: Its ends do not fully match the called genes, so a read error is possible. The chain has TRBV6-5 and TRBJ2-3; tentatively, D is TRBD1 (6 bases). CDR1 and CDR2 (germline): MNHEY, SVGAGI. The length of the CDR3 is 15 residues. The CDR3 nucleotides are TGTGCCAGCAGTAACTCAGGGGCTGGCACAGATACGCAGTATTTT. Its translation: CASSNSGAGTDTQYF.

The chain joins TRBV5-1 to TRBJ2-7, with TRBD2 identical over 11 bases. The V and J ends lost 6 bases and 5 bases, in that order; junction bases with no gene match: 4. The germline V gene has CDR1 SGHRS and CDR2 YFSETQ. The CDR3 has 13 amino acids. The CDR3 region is CASNLAGGHEQYF. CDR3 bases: TGCGCCAGCAACCTAGCGGGAGGCCACGAGCAGTACTTC.

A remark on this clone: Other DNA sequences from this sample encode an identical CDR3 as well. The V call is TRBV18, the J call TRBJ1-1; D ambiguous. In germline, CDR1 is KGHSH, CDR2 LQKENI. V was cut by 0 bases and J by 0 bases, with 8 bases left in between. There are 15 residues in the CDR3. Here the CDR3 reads CASSPPEGLNTEAFF. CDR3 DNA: TGTGCCAGCTCACCACCGGAGGGTCTGAACACTGAAGCTTTCTTT.